Below are 15 T cell receptor beta chains sequenced from a single sample in a study of response to subunit inactivated influenza vaccine. A single record per CDR3 protein comes from TCRdb applying MiXCR to the RT-PCR reads. The sample lists some 150,000 distinct CDR3 sequences, 9.5% to 15% seen once, with over 25% in the top ten. The sample was also linked to a second study, of T cells expressing NK-cell markers. This second study says: 5'RACE template switching with UMIs produced the TCR beta cDNA.

Specimen: CD8+ T cells sorted from PBMCs, collected about 12 days after vaccination. The receptor source for this set is a middle-aged man who received an inactivated influenza vaccine.

This clonotype has a count of ten or more. The V call is TRBV27, the J call TRBJ2-1; no reliable D call. CDR3 length equals 13 residues. Germline CDR1 is MNHEY and CDR2 is SMNVEV (reference sequence). Trimming shortened V by 3 bases and J by 3 bases, and 6 bases separated the two germline ends. The chain's CDR3 is CASSFSVYNEQFF. CDR3 DNA sequence: TGTGCCAGCAGTTTCTCCGTCTACAATGAGCAGTTCTTC.

Only a few counts were recorded for this clonotype. V usage is TRBV3-1 and J usage is TRBJ2-1; 7 bases agree with TRBD2. The junction had 5 bases not matched to a gene; V was cut back by 1 base and J by 5 bases. CDR3 length: 15 amino acids. CDR1 LGHDT and CDR2 YNNKEL come from the germline V gene (reference sequence). The CDR3 coding sequence is TGTGCCAGCAGCCAAGGCGGACTAGGGGACAATGAGCAGTTCTTC. It translates to CASSQGGLGDNEQFF.

This clonotype was seen at least ten times. The chain joins TRBV2 to TRBJ2-7, with no clear D. CDR1 and CDR2 from the germline V gene are SNHLY and FYNNEI. The CDR3 has 15 amino acids. Trimming cost V 3 bases and J 0 bases, with 12 bases left between them. CDR3 sequence (DNA): TGTGCCAGCAGTGAGACCCGCGGTAGCTCCTACGAGCAGTACTTC. It encodes CASSETRGSSYEQYF.

There are many counts of this clonotype. The chain couples TRBV28 to TRBJ2-7, with D possibly matching TRBD1 (5 bases). The CDR3 runs to 13 residues. Germline CDR1 reads MDHEN; CDR2 reads SYDVKM. V lost 2 bases and J 7 bases, leaving 12 bases between the germline ends. As DNA, the CDR3 is TGTGCCAGCAGTTTAACAGTCCCAGGGGAGCAGTACTTC. Protein sequence: CASSLTVPGEQYF.

The V gene is TRBV25-1, the J gene TRBJ2-3, with D perhaps TRBD1 or TRBD2 (6 bases each). The CDR3 runs 15 residues. CDR1 and CDR2 (germline): MGHDK, SYGVNS. V lost 8 bases and J lost 6, with 21 bases in between. CDR3 in DNA: TGTGCCAGCCAACAAGGAAGGGGGGCCCCTGATACGCAGTATTTT. Its translation: CASQQGRGAPDTQYF.

This clonotype was observed at least ten times. The chain combines TRBV5-6 with TRBJ2-1; 10 nucleotides align to TRBD1. Germline CDR1 and CDR2: SGHDT and YYEEEE. The ends lost 4 bases at V and 4 bases at J; junction bases unmatched: 5. The CDR3 is 15 residues long. The DNA of the CDR3 is TGTGCCAGCAGCAAGACAGGGGGCCTATACAATGAGCAGTTCTTC. Translating it yields CASSKTGGLYNEQFF. The whole variable domain, filled in from reference TRBV5-6 and TRBJ2-1, reads DAGVTQSPTHLIKTRGQQVTLRCSPKSGHDTVSWYQQALGQGPQFIFQYYEEEERQRGNFPDRFSGHQFPNYSSELNVNALLLGDSALYLCASSKTGGLYNEQFFGPGTRLTVL.

The rearrangement links TRBV12-3 or TRBV12-4 to TRBJ2-5, with 8 bases lining up with TRBD1. The CDR3 runs 17 residues. V lost 3 bases to trimming and J lost 4 bases; unmatched junction nucleotides: 13. The CDR3 DNA reads TGTGCCAGCAGTTTGGGCCTGCAGACAGGGGCAGGAGAGACCCAGTACTTC. Encoded protein: CASSLGLQTGAGETQYF.

This clonotype was counted only a few times. The chain combines TRBV12-3 or TRBV12-4 with TRBJ1-4; no clear D gene. V lost 6 bases, J lost 0 bases, and 5 bases lay in between. This CDR3 region has 13 residues. CDR3 amino acids: CASRAATNEKLFF. For the CDR3, the DNA is TGTGCCAGCAGGGCTGCAACTAATGAAAAACTGTTTTTT.

The sample holds a few counts of this clonotype. The chain uses TRBV29-1 and TRBJ2-7; 7 positions agree with TRBD1. V was pared by 7 bases and J by 2 bases, with 5 bases of the junction left unmatched. Germline CDR1 reads SQVTM; CDR2 reads ANQGSEA. The CDR3 totals 12 residues. For the CDR3, the DNA is TGCAGCGCCCGACAGGGAACCTACGAGCAGTACTTC. Encoded protein: CSARQGTYEQYF.

The chain has TRBV28 and TRBJ1-1; the D is unclear. This CDR3 comprises 15 residues. Germline V gene data show CDR1 as MDHEN and CDR2 as SYDVKM. Deletions cut 1 base from V and 0 bases from J, with 9 bases between. The chain's CDR3 is CASSLSPDMNTEAFF. DNA of the CDR3: TGTGCCAGCAGTTTATCCCCAGACATGAACACTGAAGCTTTCTTT.

This clonotype was recorded only once. The chain combines TRBV2 with TRBJ1-1; possibly TRBD1 for D (6 bases). CDR3 size: 14 residues. V was pared by 6 bases and J by 4 bases, with 15 bases between. Germline-derived CDR1 and CDR2 are SNHLY and FYNNEI. CDR3 loop: CASSRGIRGTEAFF. The CDR3 DNA is TGTGCCAGCAGCAGGGGAATAAGGGGCACTGAAGCTTTCTTT.

Turning to this clonotype: This could be a read error, since a much larger clone is one nucleotide away. The chain recombines TRBV7-6 with TRBJ2-2, with 9 bases that match TRBD1. From germline, CDR1 is SGHVS and CDR2 FNYEAQ. The CDR3 is 15 amino acids. Here the CDR3 DNA reads TGTTCCAGCAGCCCTTGGACAGGGGAGACCGGGGAGCTGTTTTTT. Its protein is CSSSPWTGETGELFF. Based on the CDR3 plus reference TRBV7-6 and TRBJ2-2, the full variable domain is GAGVSQSPRYKVTKRGQDVALRCDPISGHVSLYWYRQALGQGPEFLTYFNYEAQQDKSGLPNDRFSAERPEGSISTLTIQRTEQRDSAMYRCSSSPWTGETGELFFGEGSRLTVL.

The rearrangement uses TRBV27 and TRBJ2-3, with 9 bases fitting TRBD2. This CDR3 contains 17 residues. V lost 2 bases and J lost 6; bases outside the gene matches: 12. Germline V gene lookup returns CDR1 MNHEY and CDR2 SMNVEV (reference sequence). The CDR3 DNA reads as TGTGCCAGCAGTTTAGTGCGGGAGGGATTTCAGGGGGATACGCAGTATTTT. This translates into CASSLVREGFQGDTQYF.

The J gene is TRBJ2-1, the V gene TRBV6-2 or TRBV6-3; D might be TRBD2 (5 bases). The CDR3 sequence is 18 residues long. V was pared by 4 bases and J by 4 bases, with 23 bases between. Germline assignment: CDR1 MNHEY and CDR2 SVGEGT. The CDR3 sequence: CASSSALSGPQRYNEQFF. The DNA of the CDR3 is TGTGCCAGCAGTTCCGCATTGAGCGGACCCCAGCGTTACAATGAGCAGTTCTTC.

On this clonotype itself: One junction end does not reproduce the germline sequence, and a read error may be involved. The V call is TRBV6-2 or TRBV6-3, the J call TRBJ2-7; D may match TRBD1 or TRBD2 (5 bases each). The CDR3 has 13 amino acids. Germline assignment: CDR1 MNHEY and CDR2 SVGEGT. CDR3 bases: TGTGCCAGCAGTTACTCGATTCGGGGCGGGCCGGACTTC. Its protein is CASSYSIRGGPDF.